This T cell receptor (beta chain) was observed in a study of blood T cell repertoires in COVID-19. The table came from immunoSEQ multiplex PCR; TCRdb's copy has only in-frame clones and leaves some out. This repertoire shows fewer than 200,000 clones, more than 65% found once; its top ten account for roughly 15%. The CDR3 spans 17 residues. CDR1 is SGHAT and CDR2 is FQNNGV in the germline V gene. V lost 5 bases to trimming and J lost 4 bases; unmatched junction nucleotides: 10. Cohort placement rested on clinical history that participants reported themselves. The receptor's source is a man over 45 who had recovered from COVID-19. The sample consisted of PBMCs or T cells enriched from blood (not recorded which). The V call is TRBV11-2, the J call TRBJ2-1, with TRBD2 matching 11 bases. CDR3: CASSTKKRLAGYNEQFF. The CDR3 coding sequence is TGTGCCAGCAGCACAAAAAAACGACTAGCGGGGTACAATGAGCAGTTCTTC. Drawing the rest from reference TRBV11-2 and TRBJ2-1, the complete variable domain is EAGVAQSPRYKIIEKRQSVAFWCNPISGHATLYWYQQILGQGPKLLIQFQNNGVVDDSQLPKDRFSAERLKGVDSTLKIQPAKLEDSAVYLCASSTKKRLAGYNEQFFGPGTRLTVL.